The sequence of this TCR beta chain was determined in a study of a mutant IDH1 vaccine in newly diagnosed glioma. Across the whole study: Scheduled for weeks 1, 3, 5, 7, 11, 15, 19 and 23, eight vaccinations were given to patients. Either 4-6 weeks after radiotherapy alone or alongside temozolomide, vaccination was begun. Notes on the study in general: The authors found pseudoprogression apparently unrelated to changes in top peripheral T cell clonotypes.

Specified time point: week 5, during vaccination. Doses comprised 300 ug of mutant IDH1 20-mer peptide each, plus topical imiquimod. With regard to this clone: Its cognate antigen is unknown.

Germline CDR1 reads MNHNY; CDR2 reads SVGAGI (reference sequence). This CDR3 has 11 amino acids. Trimming removed 8 bases at V and 4 bases at J, with 8 bases between. Profiled with immunoSEQ multiplex PCR; TCRdb holds only in-frame clones, not every one. The sample has roughly 54,000 clones; over 70% are singletons. The specimen comprised PBMCs, sampled from a glioma patient whose treatment included an IDH1 peptide vaccine. The chain carries TRBV6-6 and TRBJ1-2, with D unclear. This TCR came from a young man with glioma. CDR3 loop: CASGSSYGYTF. In DNA, the CDR3 is TGTGCCAGCGGGTCCAGCTATGGCTACACCTTC.